These 28 T cell receptor beta chains were all obtained from the same sample, sequenced in a study of T cells expressing NK-cell markers. Following a re-call of the 5' RACE reads, TCRdb has one entry per CDR3 protein and lacks DNA. The listing contains hundreds of thousands of distinct CDR3 sequences. Sample: blood T cells: a sorted CD56 or NKG2C T cell subset, CD4+ or CD8+ T cells, or bulk PBMC T cells (not recorded which). These receptors all stem from a woman aged 18-70 years in good health.

The chain combines TRBV7-3 with TRBJ2-3. The length of the CDR3 is 15 residues. Germline CDR1 and CDR2: SGHTA and FQGTGA. The CDR3 is CASSLRWSSTDTQYF.

The CDR3 spells CASAAPGDTQYF. The gene calls are TRBV6-6 and TRBJ2-3; TCRdb selects TRBD1, and the lack of DNA leaves this call unchecked. This CDR3 is 12 amino acids long. CDR1 and CDR2 (germline): MNHNY, SVGAGI (reference sequence).

CDR3 amino acids: CASNILGTIYEQYF. The rearrangement links TRBV6-2 or TRBV6-3 to TRBJ2-7; the TCRdb D gene call, TRBD2, has no DNA to confirm it. The length of the CDR3 is 14 residues. Germline lookup yields CDR1 MNHEY and CDR2 SVGEGT.

The chain recombines TRBV15 with TRBJ1-1; without DNA, the TCRdb call of TRBD1 cannot be checked. This CDR3 has 14 residues. The germline CDR1 and CDR2 sequences are LNHNV and YYDKDF (reference sequence). This CDR3 is CATSRDWTGGEAFF.

This chain joins TRBV5-1 and TRBJ1-1. Germline V CDR1 and CDR2: SGHRS, YFSETQ. This CDR3 has 13 residues. CDR3 region: CASSLLSNTEAFF.

This chain connects TRBV11-2 to TRBJ2-5; absent DNA, TCRdb's TRBD1 call cannot be checked. The germline V gene encodes CDR1 SGHAT and CDR2 FQNNGV. The CDR3 is 12 residues long. This CDR3 reads CAGRDGERTQYF.

The chain recombines TRBV10-3 with TRBJ1-1; TCRdb's D call of TRBD1 is untestable without DNA. The CDR3 contains 17 residues. Germline V lookup: CDR1 ENHRY, CDR2 SYGVKD. CDR3 protein: CAISELGQGAMVTEAFF.

The rearrangement uses TRBV11-2 and TRBJ2-1; TCRdb outputs TRBD2, but without DNA this stays unchecked. The CDR3 covers 18 residues. Germline CDR1 reads SGHAT; CDR2 reads FQNNGV. This CDR3 reads CASSLGPSGSLWDNEQFF.

The chain uses TRBV5-4 and TRBJ2-1; the TCRdb call, TRBD2, lacks DNA for checking. CDR3 length: 15 amino acids. Germline CDR1 reads SGHNT; CDR2 reads YYREEE (reference sequence). The CDR3: CASSFSSGRSDEQFF.

The chain employs TRBV5-1 and TRBJ1-4; TCRdb designates TRBD1, a call that cannot be tested without DNA. CDR3 length equals 15 residues. The germline gives CDR1 SGHRS, CDR2 YFSETQ. The CDR3 reads CASSEQGVGNEKLFF.

CDR3 residues: CSARDLPSGRAYEQYF. The chain is built from TRBV20-1 and TRBJ2-7. This CDR3 is built from 16 residues. The germline V gene has CDR1 DFQATT and CDR2 SNEGSKA (reference sequence).

This chain connects TRBV24-1 to TRBJ1-4. CDR3 length: 14 amino acids. Per the germline V gene, CDR1 is KGHDR and CDR2 is SFDVKD. The CDR3 region is CATSGGIGNEKLFF.

J is TRBJ2-7 and V is TRBV2; TCRdb calls TRBD2, which cannot be checked without DNA. CDR3 length: 14 residues. CDR1 is SNHLY, CDR2 FYNNEI, per germline. CDR3 in amino acids: CASTERTSGYEQYF.

This rearrangement joins TRBV5-1 to TRBJ2-3; the TCRdb D gene call, TRBD2, has no DNA to confirm it. Germline loops: CDR1 SGHRS, CDR2 YFSETQ. This CDR3 comprises 16 residues. The CDR3 here is CASSLGTRGGTDTQYF.

The J gene is TRBJ2-1, the V gene TRBV30; with no DNA, the TCRdb D assignment of TRBD2 cannot be verified. There are 15 residues in the CDR3. Germline V gene sequence: CDR1 GTSNPN, CDR2 SVGIG (reference sequence). CDR3 loop: CAWSKTSGYYNEQFF.

The chain is built from TRBV5-8 and TRBJ1-1; TCRdb reports TRBD1, a call that lacks DNA to check it against. The CDR3 spans 15 residues. Germline loops: CDR1 SGHTS, CDR2 YDEGEE. CDR3 sequence: CASSGGTALNTEAFF.

The chain uses TRBV4-2 and TRBJ2-5; there is no DNA to check the TCRdb D call of TRBD2. The germline V gene encodes CDR1 LGHNA and CDR2 YNFKEQ. CDR3 length equals 16 residues. CDR3 amino acids: CASSQDGTSGGETQYF.

This sequence joins TRBV10-3 and TRBJ2-2; the TCRdb D gene call, TRBD2, has no DNA to confirm it. CDR1 and CDR2 (germline): ENHRY, SYGVKD. The CDR3 has 14 amino acids. The CDR3 reads CAISGLAGSGELFF.

This chain connects TRBV20-1 to TRBJ2-2; TCRdb designates TRBD2, a call that cannot be tested without DNA. Germline values: CDR1 DFQATT, CDR2 SNEGSKA (reference sequence). This CDR3 region has 14 residues. The CDR3 reads CSADLAGGTGELFF.

J is TRBJ2-4 and V is TRBV20-1; TCRdb gives TRBD1 as the D gene, but with no DNA this cannot be confirmed. The CDR3 sequence is 15 residues long. Germline assignment: CDR1 DFQATT and CDR2 SNEGSKA (reference sequence). The CDR3 protein is CSAPPPRGAKNIQYF.

The CDR3 reads CASSSWDRGIGYEQFF. The V call is TRBV11-2, the J call TRBJ2-1; TCRdb designates TRBD1, a call that cannot be tested without DNA. Germline CDR1 and CDR2: SGHAT and FQNNGV. CDR3 length equals 16 residues.

The rearrangement links TRBV12-3 or TRBV12-4 to TRBJ2-1; TCRdb's D gene call, TRBD2, goes unchecked for lack of DNA. CDR3 length: 16 residues. CDR3 loop: CASSGGAGPIYNEQFF.

The rearrangement links TRBV20-1 to TRBJ1-1. CDR1 is DFQATT, CDR2 SNEGSKA, per germline (reference sequence). The CDR3 consists of 17 residues. CDR3 amino acids: CSARPFRSASQNTEAFF.

The rearrangement links TRBV7-3 to TRBJ2-3; TCRdb's D gene call, TRBD2, goes unchecked for lack of DNA. Germline V gene sequence: CDR1 SGHTA, CDR2 FQGTGA. The CDR3 loop spans 15 amino acids. This CDR3 is CASGQGLTRTDTQYF.

The rearrangement joins TRBV28 to TRBJ1-5. This CDR3 has 17 residues. Germline CDR1 and CDR2: MDHEN and SYDVKM. CDR3 region: CASNPPSGTLSNQPQHF.

V gene TRBV30 combines with J gene TRBJ2-1; TCRdb's D gene call, TRBD2, goes unchecked for lack of DNA. The germline CDR1 and CDR2 sequences are GTSNPN and SVGIG (reference sequence). This CDR3 is 15 amino acids long. CDR3 sequence reads: CAWSVRLARSNEQFF.

V and J are TRBV12-3 or TRBV12-4 and TRBJ2-2; absent DNA, TCRdb's TRBD2 call cannot be checked. The CDR3 sequence is 15 residues long. CDR3 sequence reads: CASTTGLVNTGELFF.

The gene calls are TRBV30 and TRBJ2-3. The length of the CDR3 is 14 residues. Looked up from germline, CDR1 is GTSNPN and CDR2 is SVGIG (reference sequence). CDR3 sequence reads: CAWSALRSTDTQYF. Full variable domain (missing parts from reference TRBV30 and TRBJ2-3): SQTIHQWPATLVQPVGSPLSLECTVEGTSNPNLYWYRQAAGRGLQLLFYSVGIGQISSEVPQNLSASRPQDRQFILSSKKLLLSDSGFYLCAWSALRSTDTQYFGPGTRLTVL.